This TCR beta chain is from a study of metastatic and nonmetastatic thyroid tumors. Study context: Repertoires were compared across blood and tumor or nodule tissue from malignant and benign thyroid patients. General study findings and limits: According to reports, the diversity of TCR beta was significantly higher in malignant thyroid tumors than in benign nodules, and this held in both blood and tumor samples.

The table lists this clone with many counts. Its specificity is unknown. Not a single patient had been given any form of treatment at any point before undergoing thyroid surgery. Authors' methods: What underpinned the distant-metastasis classifier for papillary thyroid cancer was the set of CDR3 differences across clinicopathological groups. TCRdb used MiXCR to call clones anew from the PCR reads. TCRdb, not the authors, supplied the V and J calls. Of approximately 31,000 clones in the sample, under 20% are singletons; the top ten hold under 12%. Germline V gene lookup returns CDR1 MDHEN and CDR2 SYDVKM. Trimming pared 3 bases from V and 0 bases from J, leaving 9 bases between. The CDR3 spans 14 residues.

This receptor was obtained from a female donor with papillary thyroid cancer or a benign thyroid nodule (not recorded which). Some clones in this sample may be carry-over from other donors' samples. V is TRBV28 and J is TRBJ2-7, with D unclear. Specimen: blood. DNA of the CDR3: TGTGCCAGCAGTTTTCCTGGTTTCTCCTACGAGCAGTACTTC. Protein product: CASSFPGFSYEQYF.